Listed below are T cell receptor beta chains from one sample, sequenced in a study of blood T cell repertoires in COVID-19. Some clones are missing from TCRdb's copy, which holds only in-frame ones; the method was immunoSEQ multiplex PCR. Among 100,000 or so clones listed, around 90% were seen once. Sequenced input: peripheral blood. The receptors were gathered from a woman aged 55-75 years with acute or convalescent COVID-19. Both conserved end residues are part of each CDR3.

V,J,CDR3
TRBV6-1,TRBJ1-1,CASSEQLDTEAFF
TRBV27,TRBJ2-7,CASSSAGLVREQYF
TRBV19,TRBJ1-5,CASSFRDRGNQPQHF
TRBV7-6,TRBJ1-1,CASSLESVNTEAFF
TRBV28,TRBJ2-2,CASSGPEFTGELFF
TRBV10-3,TRBJ2-7,CAISGATGYEQYF
TRBV5-4,TRBJ1-4,CASSLWYGGNEKLFF
TRBV28,TRBJ2-1,CASSSWTNEQFF
TRBV6-1,TRBJ2-1,CASSEELGQFF
TRBV7-2,TRBJ2-2,CASSSGLAGVLGELFF